This entry lists 21 T cell receptor beta chains sequenced from one sample in a study of cytomegalovirus exposure and HLA in healthy donors. Both 60 Vbeta primers and 13 Jbeta primers went into the PCR. Clones were sequenced by immunoSEQ multiplex PCR, and TCRdb holds only the in-frame ones, with some missing. The sample lists about 140,000 clones, over 75% occurring once. The sample comprised PBMCs. The origin of the receptors is a man younger than 40 in good health and CMV-seronegative.

The sample holds a few counts of this clone. V is TRBV5-5 and J is TRBJ1-3; 7 bases are a match to TRBD1. The germline CDR1 and CDR2 sequences are SGHKS and YYEKEE (reference sequence). Trimming at V came to 2 bases and at J to 1 base, leaving 3 bases not matched to a gene. This CDR3 spans 15 amino acids. The CDR3 DNA sequence: TGTGCCAGCAGCTTCCTACAGGGGTCTGGAAACACCATATATTTT. It is translated as CASSFLQGSGNTIYF.

J is TRBJ1-5 and V is TRBV27, with TRBD1 as a possible D gene (5 bases). In germline, CDR1 is MNHEY, CDR2 SMNVEV (reference sequence). This CDR3 has 13 amino acids. Trimming removed 2 bases at V and 7 bases at J, with 9 bases between. The CDR3 nucleotides read TGTGCCAGCAGTTTACACTCAGGGCAGCCCCAGCATTTT. It encodes CASSLHSGQPQHF.

This rearrangement joins TRBV20-1 to TRBJ2-1; no definite D call. V dropped 3 bases and J dropped 7 bases, with 7 bases sitting between them. Per the germline V gene, CDR1 is DFQATT and CDR2 is SNEGSKA (reference sequence). The CDR3 spans 11 residues. CDR3 protein: CSASMRNEQFF. In nucleotides, the CDR3 is TGCAGTGCTAGTATGAGGAATGAGCAGTTCTTC.

Here the CDR3 reads CAISPTGDEGYTF. The CDR3 DNA follows: TGTGCCATCAGCCCAACAGGGGATGAAGGCTACACCTTC. This chain connects TRBV10-3 to TRBJ1-2; 7 bases line up with TRBD1. The length of the CDR3 is 13 residues. V shed 6 bases and J 8 bases; nucleotides not matched to a gene: 9. Germline V gives CDR1 ENHRY, CDR2 SYGVKD.

V usage is TRBV7-6 and J usage is TRBJ2-5; TRBD2 matches at 13 bases. Germline CDR1 and CDR2: SGHVS and FNYEAQ. The CDR3 contains 16 residues. Losses at the gene ends were 5 bases for V and 5 bases for J; bases not matched to a gene: 8. CDR3 in DNA: TGTGCCAGCAGCAAACGGACTAGCGGGGGCGTGGAGACCCAGTACTTC. It specifies CASSKRTSGGVETQYF.

V gene TRBV4-2 combines with J gene TRBJ2-5; 13 bases line up with TRBD2. V lost 2 bases and J lost 5; bases outside the gene matches: 8. Germline CDR1 reads LGHNA; CDR2 reads YNFKEQ. This CDR3 has 17 residues. CDR3 coding DNA: TGTGCCAGCAGCCAACCCGAACTAGCGGGGGGGGTGGAGACCCAGTACTTC. It translates to CASSQPELAGGVETQYF.

The DNA for the CDR3 is TGTGCCAGCAGTTTTTCCCGGAGCAATCAGCCCCAGCATTTT. Its protein product is CASSFSRSNQPQHF. The V gene is TRBV28, the J gene TRBJ1-5; D remains unclear. Per germline, CDR1 MDHEN and CDR2 SYDVKM. The CDR3 spans 14 residues. V was shortened by 3 bases and J by 1 base, with 7 bases between the two germline ends.

The V gene is TRBV18, the J gene TRBJ1-1; no clear D. The V and J ends lost 3 bases and 0 bases respectively, with 8 bases between them. This CDR3 has 14 residues. CDR1 is KGHSH, CDR2 LQKENI, per germline. CDR3 in DNA: TGTGCCAGCTCACCCCTGGCCTTGAACACTGAAGCTTTCTTT. Its protein is CASSPLALNTEAFF.

This chain links TRBV28 with TRBJ1-3, with 7 bases fitting TRBD1. Germline V gene lookup returns CDR1 MDHEN and CDR2 SYDVKM. Trimming took 5 bases from V and 4 from J; bases not matched to a gene: 5. CDR3 length equals 14 residues. CDR3 nucleotides: TGTGCCAGCAGTCCCGGACAGGTGGGAAACACCATATATTTT. Protein: CASSPGQVGNTIYF.

The chain carries TRBV6-6 and TRBJ1-4; TRBD1 agrees at 7 bases. Trimming took 2 bases from V and 5 from J; bases not matched to a gene: 8. CDR1 is MNHNY, CDR2 SVGAGI, per germline (reference sequence). The CDR3 consists of 16 residues. The CDR3 protein is CASSYGGTVKNEKLFF. The CDR3 DNA reads as TGTGCCAGCAGTTACGGGGGGACAGTTAAAAATGAAAAACTGTTTTTT.

V usage is TRBV30 and J usage is TRBJ2-1; 10 nucleotides line up with TRBD1. The CDR3 is 13 amino acids. V trimming: 2 bases; J trimming: 8 bases; junction bases outside the gene matches: 3. CDR1 GTSNPN and CDR2 SVGIG come from the germline V gene (reference sequence). The CDR3 nucleotides are TGTGCCTGGAGTAGACAGGGGGCTGATGAGCAGTTCTTC. This codes for CAWSRQGADEQFF. Variable domain in full (rest from reference TRBV30 and TRBJ2-1): SQTIHQWPATLVQPVGSPLSLECTVEGTSNPNLYWYRQAAGRGLQLLFYSVGIGQISSEVPQNLSASRPQDRQFILSSKKLLLSDSGFYLCAWSRQGADEQFFGPGTRLTVL.

In DNA form, the CDR3 reads TGTGCCAGCAGCCGGGGGGGATCAATTGCCGAGCAGTACTTC. Protein sequence: CASSRGGSIAEQYF. This rearrangement joins TRBV9 to TRBJ2-7; TRBD2 aligns across 8 bases. This CDR3 is built from 14 residues. Trimming removed 4 bases from V and 6 bases from J; junction bases left unmatched: 9. Per the germline V gene, CDR1 is SGDLS and CDR2 is YYNGEE. Using reference TRBV9 and TRBJ2-7 for the parts outside the CDR3, the full variable domain is DSGVTQTPKHLITATGQRVTLRCSPRSGDLSVYWYQQSLDQGLQFLIQYYNGEERAKGNILERFSAQQFPDLHSELNLSSLELGDSALYFCASSRGGSIAEQYFGPGTRLTVT.

This clone was observed a handful of times. The rearrangement joins TRBV7-9 to TRBJ2-3; tentatively, D is TRBD1 (6 bases). V shed 5 bases and J shed 2 bases, with 11 bases lying between them. The CDR3 covers 14 residues. Germline V gene data show CDR1 as SEHNR and CDR2 as FQNEAQ (reference sequence). The CDR3 reads CASSRDTNTDTQYF. CDR3 sequence (DNA): TGTGCCAGCAGCCGGGACACTAACACAGATACGCAGTATTTT.

The gene calls are TRBV19 and TRBJ1-5; the D gene is possibly TRBD1 (5 bases). This CDR3 has 15 amino acids. Trimming pared 8 bases from V and 4 bases from J, leaving 18 bases between. In germline, CDR1 is LNHDA, CDR2 SQIVND (reference sequence). The CDR3 spells CASSVGGIGNQPQHF. The CDR3, as DNA: TGTGCCAGTTCGGTCGGGGGGATCGGGAATCAGCCCCAGCATTTT.

The gene calls are TRBV19 and TRBJ1-5; 7 bases match TRBD1. The V gene end was trimmed by 7 bases and the J gene end by 0 bases; junction bases not matched to a gene: 15. The CDR3 totals 18 residues. Germline V gives CDR1 LNHDA, CDR2 SQIVND (reference sequence). CDR3 sequence (DNA): TGTGCCAGTACCCAAGGACAGGACCGAGTCTATAGCAATCAGCCCCAGCATTTT. This gives the protein CASTQGQDRVYSNQPQHF.

This clone has a handful of counts. The chain employs TRBV7-2 and TRBJ1-6; D possibly corresponds to TRBD1 (6 bases). Germline CDR1 and CDR2: SGHTA and FQGNSA. V was cut by 1 base and J by 9 bases, with 13 bases left in between. The CDR3 spans 15 residues. This CDR3 reads CASSLEQGRTSPLHF. CDR3 coding DNA: TGTGCCAGCAGCTTAGAACAGGGTAGGACTTCACCCCTCCACTTT. Looking up the rest from reference TRBV7-2 and TRBJ1-6 gives the full variable domain: GAGVSQSPSNKVTEKGKDVELRCDPISGHTALYWYRQSLGQGLEFLIYFQGNSAPDKSGLPSDRFSAERTGGSVSTLTIQRTQQEDSAVYLCASSLEQGRTSPLHFGNGTRLTVT.

This clone was observed a few times. The CDR3 is CASSPGLAGAHGFQYF. For the CDR3, the DNA is TGCGCCAGCAGCCCAGGACTAGCGGGGGCACATGGGTTCCAGTACTTC. This chain uses TRBV4-1 with TRBJ2-5; TRBD2 matches at 13 bases. CDR1 and CDR2 (germline): MGHRA, YSYEKL. V lost 4 bases, J lost 10 bases, and 12 bases stayed unmatched. This CDR3 spans 16 amino acids.

The V and J genes are TRBV6-5 and TRBJ1-3; no firm D call. This CDR3 is 15 amino acids long. Trimming shortened V by 6 bases and J by 0 bases, and 12 bases separated the two germline ends. Germline CDR1 reads MNHEY; CDR2 reads SVGAGI. CDR3 bases: TGTGCCAGCAGATTACAGATCGGCTCTGGAAACACCATATATTTT. This gives the protein CASRLQIGSGNTIYF.

The chain carries TRBV5-1 and TRBJ2-1; a possible D gene is TRBD1 (7 bases). V lost 4 bases, J lost 3 bases, and 17 bases lay in between. There are 16 residues in the CDR3. Germline values: CDR1 SGHRS, CDR2 YFSETQ. The CDR3 here is CASSVDGGTVYNEQFF. The CDR3 bases are TGCGCCAGCAGCGTAGATGGCGGGACAGTCTACAATGAGCAGTTCTTC.

The V gene is TRBV2, the J gene TRBJ2-2, with 7 nucleotides matching TRBD2. J lost 4 bases, V lost 4 bases, and 3 bases had no gene match. CDR1 SNHLY and CDR2 FYNNEI come from the germline V gene. This CDR3 is 14 amino acids long. CDR3 nucleotides: TGTGCCAGCAGTGGGACTAGGTCCACCGGGGAGCTGTTTTTT. Protein sequence: CASSGTRSTGELFF.

This clone was recorded once. V is TRBV5-6 and J is TRBJ1-6, with D possibly matching TRBD1 (5 bases). The germline V gene has CDR1 SGHDT and CDR2 YYEEEE. Trimming left V 0 bases short and J 11 bases short, with 18 bases between. This CDR3 is 16 amino acids long. CDR3 sequence reads: CASSLVTGGLTAPLHF. The CDR3 nucleotides are TGTGCCAGCAGCTTGGTGACGGGGGGTTTGACGGCACCCCTCCACTTT.